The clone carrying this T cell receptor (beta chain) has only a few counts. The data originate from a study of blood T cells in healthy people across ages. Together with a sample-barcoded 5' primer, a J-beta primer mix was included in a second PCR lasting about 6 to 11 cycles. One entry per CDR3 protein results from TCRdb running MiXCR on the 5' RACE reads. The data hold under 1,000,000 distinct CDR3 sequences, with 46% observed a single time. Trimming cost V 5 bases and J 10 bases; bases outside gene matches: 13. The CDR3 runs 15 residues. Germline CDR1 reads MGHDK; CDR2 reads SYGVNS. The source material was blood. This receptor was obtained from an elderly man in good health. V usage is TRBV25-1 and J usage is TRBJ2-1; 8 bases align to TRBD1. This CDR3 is CASSSGGGNSGEQFF. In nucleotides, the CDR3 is TGTGCCAGCAGTTCAGGGGGCGGGAACTCGGGGGAGCAGTTCTTC.